Given below is one T cell receptor (beta chain) in context. The sample comes from a study of shared clonotypes between healthy human individuals. Profiled with immunoSEQ multiplex PCR; TCRdb holds only in-frame clones, not every one. The table includes nearly 2 million clones, about 95% detected once. Per germline, CDR1 SGDLS and CDR2 YYNGEE. The CDR3 covers 16 residues. J lost 2 bases, V lost 4 bases, and 7 bases had no gene match. Cells designated naive CD8 were CD45RO-negative and were positively selected for CCR7, with terminally differentiated effector memory CD45RA+ cells excluded. The specimen was naive CD8+ T cells sorted from blood. This clonotype was sampled from a man between 18 and 29 years old in good health. The chain links TRBV9 to TRBJ2-2, with 8 positions matching TRBD2. Here the CDR3 reads CASSLAGGPNTGELFF. CDR3 nucleotides: TGTGCCAGCAGCCTCGCGGGAGGACCCAACACCGGGGAGCTGTTTTTT. Together with reference TRBV9 and TRBJ2-2, the CDR3 gives the full variable domain: DSGVTQTPKHLITATGQRVTLRCSPRSGDLSVYWYQQSLDQGLQFLIQYYNGEERAKGNILERFSAQQFPDLHSELNLSSLELGDSALYFCASSLAGGPNTGELFFGEGSRLTVL.